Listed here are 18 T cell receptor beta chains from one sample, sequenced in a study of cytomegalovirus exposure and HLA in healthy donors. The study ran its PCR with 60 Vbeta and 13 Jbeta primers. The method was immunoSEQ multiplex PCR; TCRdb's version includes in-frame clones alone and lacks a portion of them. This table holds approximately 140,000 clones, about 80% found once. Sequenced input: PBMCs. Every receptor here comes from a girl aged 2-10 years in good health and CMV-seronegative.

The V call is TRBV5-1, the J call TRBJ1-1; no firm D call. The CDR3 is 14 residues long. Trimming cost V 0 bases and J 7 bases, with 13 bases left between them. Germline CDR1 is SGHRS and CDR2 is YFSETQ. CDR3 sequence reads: CASSLESSTLEAFF. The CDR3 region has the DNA TGCGCCAGCAGCTTGGAAAGTTCTACCCTTGAAGCTTTCTTT.

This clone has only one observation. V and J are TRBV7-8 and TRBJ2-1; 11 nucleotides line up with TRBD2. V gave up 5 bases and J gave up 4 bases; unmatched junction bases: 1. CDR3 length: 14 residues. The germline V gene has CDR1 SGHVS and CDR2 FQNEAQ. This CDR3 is CASSRLAGYNEQFF. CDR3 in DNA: TGTGCCAGCAGCCGACTAGCGGGGTACAATGAGCAGTTCTTC. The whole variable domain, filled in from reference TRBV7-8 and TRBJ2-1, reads GAGVSQSPRYKVAKRGQDVALRCDPISGHVSLFWYQQALGQGPEFLTYFQNEAQLDKSGLPSDRFFAERPEGSVSTLKIQRTQQEDSAVYLCASSRLAGYNEQFFGPGTRLTVL.

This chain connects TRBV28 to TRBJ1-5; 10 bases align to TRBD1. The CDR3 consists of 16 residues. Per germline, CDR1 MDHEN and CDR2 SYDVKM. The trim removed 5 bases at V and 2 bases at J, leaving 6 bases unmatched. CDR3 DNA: TGTGCCAGCAGTGCCTACGGGACAGGGGGCAATCAGCCCCAGCATTTT. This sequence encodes CASSAYGTGGNQPQHF.

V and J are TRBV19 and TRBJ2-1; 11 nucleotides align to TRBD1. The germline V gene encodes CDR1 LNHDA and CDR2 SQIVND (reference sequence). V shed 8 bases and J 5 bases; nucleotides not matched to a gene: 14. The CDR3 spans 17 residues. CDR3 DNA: TGTGCCAGTCGCAGGACAGGGGGCCCCCGGGGTGACAATGAGCAGTTCTTC. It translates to CASRRTGGPRGDNEQFF. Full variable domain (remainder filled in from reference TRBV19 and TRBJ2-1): DGGITQSPKYLFRKEGQNVTLSCEQNLNHDAMYWYRQDPGQGLRLIYYSQIVNDFQKGDIAEGYSVSREKKESFPLTVTSAQKNPTAFYLCASRRTGGPRGDNEQFFGPGTRLTVL.

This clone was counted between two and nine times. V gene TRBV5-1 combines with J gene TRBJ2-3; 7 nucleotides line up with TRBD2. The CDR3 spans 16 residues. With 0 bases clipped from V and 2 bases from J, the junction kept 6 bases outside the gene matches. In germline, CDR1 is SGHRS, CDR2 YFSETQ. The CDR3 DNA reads TGCGCCAGCAGCTTGGGGGGGGGACTTGACACAGATACGCAGTATTTT. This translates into CASSLGGGLDTDTQYF.

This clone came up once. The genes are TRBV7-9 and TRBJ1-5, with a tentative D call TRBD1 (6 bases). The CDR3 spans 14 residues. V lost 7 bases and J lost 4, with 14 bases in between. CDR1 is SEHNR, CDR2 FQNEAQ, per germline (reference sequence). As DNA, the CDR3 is TGTGCCAGCACCTATGACACAGGGAATCAGCCCCAGCATTTT. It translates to CASTYDTGNQPQHF.

The CDR3 reads CASSSLAGNAKETQYF. The CDR3 DNA reads as TGTGCCAGCAGCAGTCTAGCGGGAAACGCAAAAGAGACCCAGTACTTC. This chain joins TRBV5-4 and TRBJ2-5, with 9 bases aligning to TRBD2. CDR1 and CDR2 from the germline V gene are SGHNT and YYREEE (reference sequence). There are 16 residues in the CDR3. V was clipped by 4 bases and J by 3 bases; unmatched bases: 10.

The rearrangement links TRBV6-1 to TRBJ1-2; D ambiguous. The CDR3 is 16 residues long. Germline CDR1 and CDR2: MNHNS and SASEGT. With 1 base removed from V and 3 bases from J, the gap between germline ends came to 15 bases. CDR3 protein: CASSEGIGRGDYGYTF. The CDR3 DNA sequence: TGTGCCAGCAGTGAAGGTATCGGACGCGGGGACTATGGCTACACCTTC.

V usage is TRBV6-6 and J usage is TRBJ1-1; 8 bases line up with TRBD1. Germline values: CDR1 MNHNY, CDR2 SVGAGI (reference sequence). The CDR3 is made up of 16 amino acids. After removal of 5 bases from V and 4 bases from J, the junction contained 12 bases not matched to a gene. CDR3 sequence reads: CASSTQGQGLTTEAFF. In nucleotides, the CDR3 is TGTGCCAGCAGTACCCAAGGACAGGGATTAACCACTGAAGCTTTCTTT.

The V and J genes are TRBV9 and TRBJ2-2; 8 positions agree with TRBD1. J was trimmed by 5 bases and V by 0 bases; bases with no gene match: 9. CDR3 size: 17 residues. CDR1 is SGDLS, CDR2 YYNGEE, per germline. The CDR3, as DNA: TGTGCCAGCAGCGTAGCCAAAACAGGGGGAACGACCGGGGAGCTGTTTTTT. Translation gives CASSVAKTGGTTGELFF.

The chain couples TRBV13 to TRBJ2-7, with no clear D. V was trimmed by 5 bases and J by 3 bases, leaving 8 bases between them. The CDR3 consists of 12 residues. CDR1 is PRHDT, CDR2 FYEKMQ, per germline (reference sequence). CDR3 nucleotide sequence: TGTGCCAGCAGCCCTTCCGGCTACGAGCAGTACTTC. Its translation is CASSPSGYEQYF.

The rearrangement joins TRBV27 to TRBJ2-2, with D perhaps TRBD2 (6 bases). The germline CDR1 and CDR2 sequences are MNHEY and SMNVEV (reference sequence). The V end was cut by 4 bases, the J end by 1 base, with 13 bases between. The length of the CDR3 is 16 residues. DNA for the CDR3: TGTGCCAGCAGTTCGCTCCCGGGACTGAACACCGGGGAGCTGTTTTTT. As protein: CASSSLPGLNTGELFF.

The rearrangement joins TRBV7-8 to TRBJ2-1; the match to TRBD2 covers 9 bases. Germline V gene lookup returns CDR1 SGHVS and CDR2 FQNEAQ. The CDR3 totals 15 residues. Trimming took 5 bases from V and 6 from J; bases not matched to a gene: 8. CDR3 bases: TGTGCCAGCAGCCGTATAGCGGGGGTCGGCAATGAGCAGTTCTTC. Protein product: CASSRIAGVGNEQFF.

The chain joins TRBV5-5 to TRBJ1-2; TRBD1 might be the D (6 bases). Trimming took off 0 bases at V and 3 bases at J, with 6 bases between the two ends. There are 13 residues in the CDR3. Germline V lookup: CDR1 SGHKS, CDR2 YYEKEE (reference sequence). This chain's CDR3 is CASSLEGDYGYTF. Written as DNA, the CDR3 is TGTGCCAGCAGCTTGGAGGGGGACTATGGCTACACCTTC.

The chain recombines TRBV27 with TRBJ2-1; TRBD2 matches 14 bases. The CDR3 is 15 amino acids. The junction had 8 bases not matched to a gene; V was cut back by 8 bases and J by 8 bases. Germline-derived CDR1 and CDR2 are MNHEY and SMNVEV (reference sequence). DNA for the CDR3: TGTGCCAGCCTGACCGGGACTAGCGGGAGTGATGAGCAGTTCTTC. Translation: CASLTGTSGSDEQFF.

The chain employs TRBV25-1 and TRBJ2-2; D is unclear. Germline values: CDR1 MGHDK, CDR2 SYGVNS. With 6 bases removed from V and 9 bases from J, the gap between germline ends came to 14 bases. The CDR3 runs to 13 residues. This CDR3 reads CASRRGLVRELFF. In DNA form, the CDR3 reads TGTGCCAGCAGGAGAGGCTTGGTCAGGGAGCTGTTTTTT.

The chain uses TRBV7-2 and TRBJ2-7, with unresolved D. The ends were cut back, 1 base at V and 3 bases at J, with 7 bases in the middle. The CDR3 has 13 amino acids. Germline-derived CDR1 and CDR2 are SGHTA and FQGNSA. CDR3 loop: CASSLVQDYEQYF. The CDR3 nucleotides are TGTGCCAGCAGCTTAGTGCAGGACTACGAGCAGTACTTC.

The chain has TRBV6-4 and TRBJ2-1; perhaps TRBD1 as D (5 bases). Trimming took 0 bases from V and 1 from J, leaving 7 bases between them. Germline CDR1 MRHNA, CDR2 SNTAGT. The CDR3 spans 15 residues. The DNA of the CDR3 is TGTGCCAGCAGTGACTCGCAGGGTTCCTACAATGAGCAGTTCTTC. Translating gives CASSDSQGSYNEQFF.